One sample yielded the 7 T cell receptor beta chains listed below, sequenced in a study of vaccination and CD4 T cells after COVID-19. The antigens these receptors bind are not known. This sample's time point: late sampling 161 to 241 days after vaccination in a few convalescent patients. Treatment in this sample: approximately 10-day PBMC culture with coronavirus spike peptide pools or control peptides (ViraFEST assay). Sequencing of DNA taken from cultured CD4+ T cells relied on the Oncomine TCR Beta short-read assay. TCRdb passed the PCR reads through MiXCR, listing each CDR3 protein once. The repertoire includes about 24,000 distinct CDR3 sequences, less than 40% of them detected once, and approximately 3% sits in the top ten. The sample consisted of CD4+ T cells from blood, cultured in vitro, taken about 7 months after SARS-CoV-2 vaccination. Receptors originate from a human donor who had recovered from COVID-19.

The J gene is TRBJ2-6, the V gene TRBV19, with a tentative D call TRBD2 (6 bases). CDR3 length: 14 residues. The germline V gene encodes CDR1 LNHDA and CDR2 SQIVND (reference sequence). With 4 bases removed from V and 2 bases from J, the gap between germline ends came to 6 bases. The CDR3 DNA is TGTGCCAGTAGTAGGGGGGCTGGGGCCAACGTCCTGACTTTC. Translation: CASSRGAGANVLTF.

The CDR3 nucleotides read TGCAGTGCTAGAAGACCAGGGGGCAACTACAATGAGCAGTTCTTC. It is translated as CSARRPGGNYNEQFF. The chain carries TRBV20-1 and TRBJ2-1, with 8 bases identical to TRBD1. CDR1 is DFQATT and CDR2 is SNEGSKA in the germline V gene (reference sequence). The CDR3 length is 15 residues. J lost 3 bases, V lost 2 bases, and 6 bases had no gene match.

This clonotype was detected a few times. V and J are TRBV11-1 and TRBJ2-6; the D is unclear. The V gene's germline CDR1 is SGHAT and CDR2 FQDESV (reference sequence). V lost 5 bases, J lost 0 bases, and 17 bases lay in between. The CDR3 covers 18 residues. In nucleotides, the CDR3 is TGTGCCAGCAGCCCCCCCTGGCAGGCCCGCTCTGGGGCCAACGTCCTGACTTTC. Its translation: CASSPPWQARSGANVLTF.

The chain uses TRBV28 and TRBJ2-1; 10 nucleotides line up with TRBD2. Germline values: CDR1 MDHEN, CDR2 SYDVKM. The V and J ends lost 5 bases and 4 bases, in that order; junction bases with no gene match: 8. The length of the CDR3 is 16 residues. The CDR3 sequence is CASSHLSGRAYNEQFF. CDR3 DNA: TGTGCCAGCAGTCATCTGAGCGGGAGGGCTTACAATGAGCAGTTCTTC.

The chain carries TRBV19 and TRBJ1-6; D possibly corresponds to TRBD1 (6 bases). CDR3 size: 15 residues. The ends were cut back, 2 bases at V and 7 bases at J, with 12 bases in the middle. The germline CDR1 and CDR2 sequences are LNHDA and SQIVND (reference sequence). The DNA of the CDR3 is TGTGCCAGTAGTATATATGGGACACGGAATTCACCCCTCCACTTT. Protein: CASSIYGTRNSPLHF.

This chain links TRBV4-2 with TRBJ1-6; perhaps TRBD1 as D (6 bases). Germline CDR1 reads LGHNA; CDR2 reads YNFKEQ. The CDR3 extends over 18 amino acids. V lost 3 bases, J lost 8 bases, and 23 bases lay in between. This chain's CDR3 is CASSQDYQQGSWHSPLHF. As DNA, the CDR3 is TGTGCCAGCAGCCAGGACTATCAACAGGGTTCCTGGCATTCACCCCTCCACTTT.

This clonotype occurred a few times. The rearrangement joins TRBV28 to TRBJ2-6, with unresolved D. Trimming shortened V by 3 bases and J by 1 base, and 7 bases separated the two germline ends. This CDR3 comprises 15 residues. Germline V CDR1 and CDR2: MDHEN, SYDVKM. The CDR3 sequence is CASSLTPSGANVLTF. The CDR3 DNA reads as TGTGCCAGCAGTTTGACTCCTTCTGGGGCCAACGTCCTGACTTTC.